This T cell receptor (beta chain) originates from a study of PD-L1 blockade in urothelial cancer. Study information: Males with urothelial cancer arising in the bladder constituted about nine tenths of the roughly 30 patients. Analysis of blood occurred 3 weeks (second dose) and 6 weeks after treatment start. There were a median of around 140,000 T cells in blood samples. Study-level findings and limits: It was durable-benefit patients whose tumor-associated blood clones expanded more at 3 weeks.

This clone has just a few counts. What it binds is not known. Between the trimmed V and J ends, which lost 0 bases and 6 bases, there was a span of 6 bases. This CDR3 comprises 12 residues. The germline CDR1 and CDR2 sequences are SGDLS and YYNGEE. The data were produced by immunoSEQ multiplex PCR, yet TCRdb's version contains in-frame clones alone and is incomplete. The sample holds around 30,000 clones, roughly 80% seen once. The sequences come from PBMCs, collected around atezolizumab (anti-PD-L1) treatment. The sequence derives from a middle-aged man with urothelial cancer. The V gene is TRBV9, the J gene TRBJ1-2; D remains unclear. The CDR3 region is CASSVGLDGYTF. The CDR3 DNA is TGTGCCAGCAGCGTAGGGCTAGATGGCTACACCTTC.